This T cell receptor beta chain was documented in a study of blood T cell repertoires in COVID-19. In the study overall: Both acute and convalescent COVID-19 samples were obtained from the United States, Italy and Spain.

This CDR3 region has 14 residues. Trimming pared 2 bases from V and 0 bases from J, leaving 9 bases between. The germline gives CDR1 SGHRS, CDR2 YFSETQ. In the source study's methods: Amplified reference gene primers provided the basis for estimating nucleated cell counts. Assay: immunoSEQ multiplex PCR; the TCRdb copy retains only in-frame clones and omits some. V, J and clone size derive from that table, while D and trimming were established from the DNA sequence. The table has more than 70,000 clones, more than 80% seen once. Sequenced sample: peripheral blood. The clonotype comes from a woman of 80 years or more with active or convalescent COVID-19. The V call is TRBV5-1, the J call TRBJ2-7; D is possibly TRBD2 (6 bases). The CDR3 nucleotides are TGCGCCAGCAGCTTTGCGGGAACCTCCTACGAGCAGTACTTC. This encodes CASSFAGTSYEQYF.